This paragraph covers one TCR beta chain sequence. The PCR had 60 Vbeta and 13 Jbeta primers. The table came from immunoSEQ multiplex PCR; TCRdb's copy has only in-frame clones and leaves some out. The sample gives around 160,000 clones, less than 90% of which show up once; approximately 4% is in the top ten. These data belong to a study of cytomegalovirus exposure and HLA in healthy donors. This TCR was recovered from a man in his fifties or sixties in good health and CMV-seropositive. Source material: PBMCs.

The CDR3 region is CASSQSRGNTEAFF. CDR3 nucleotides: TGTGCCAGCAGCCAATCCCGGGGGAACACTGAAGCTTTCTTT. The chain has TRBV16 and TRBJ1-1; D unclear. The germline V and J ends were trimmed by 0 bases and 1 base, with 6 bases remaining between them. Germline V gene lookup returns CDR1 KGHSY and CDR2 FQNENV. CDR3 size: 14 residues.